Shown below are 30 T cell receptor beta chains from a single sample sequenced in a study of PD-1 blockade in classical Hodgkin lymphoma (dated by TCRdb to the early 2020s). Receptors were amplified or captured by the immunoSEQ multiplex PCR assay. This is the immuneACCESS table as TCRdb keeps it, with only in-frame sequences that have V and J called. A part of the clones is gone; compared with another copy, unresolved V genes explain less than half, and the rest is unexplained. Counted in this sample were tens of thousands of clones; 75% to 90% of them appeared once. The ten largest clonotypes hold roughly 10% of the sample. The label giving this sample's time point can be read as: cycle 2 day 1 (C2D1) of nivolumab. Relapse after autologous stem cell transplantation had occurred in all trial patients, and cohorts A, B and C were distinguished by prior brentuximab vedotin exposure. Sample: peripheral blood mononuclear cells (PBMCs), taken before the second cycle of nivolumab. The receptors derive from a human donor with classical Hodgkin lymphoma.

The chain couples TRBV23-1 to TRBJ2-7; 10 bases are a match to TRBD1. TRBV23-1 is an open reading frame, and its role is uncertain. Trimming at V came to 0 bases and at J to 0 bases, leaving 5 bases not matched to a gene. CDR3 size: 17 residues. CDR3 in amino acids: CASSQSPGQGCSYEQYF. In DNA, the CDR3 is TGCGCCAGCAGTCAATCTCCGGGACAGGGGTGCTCCTACGAGCAGTACTTC.

The chain joins TRBV2 to TRBJ2-1; TRBD1 or TRBD2 may be the D gene (5 bases each). The CDR3 contains 15 residues. Germline assignment: CDR1 SNHLY and CDR2 FYNNEI. V lost 5 bases to trimming and J lost 4 bases, with 15 bases between them. The CDR3 bases are TGTGCCAGCAGTCCGCCGATTGGGGGTTACAATGAGCAGTTCTTC. Protein product: CASSPPIGGYNEQFF.

The chain uses TRBV13 and TRBJ1-1; no firm D call. Trimming removed 3 bases from V and 1 base from J, with 9 bases in between. CDR1 PRHDT and CDR2 FYEKMQ come from the germline V gene (reference sequence). The CDR3 length is 14 residues. The CDR3 DNA reads as TGTGCCAGCAGCTTCCAGTCGGGGAACACTGAAGCTTTCTTT. The encoded protein is CASSFQSGNTEAFF.

CDR3 protein: CASSSLTPLGTDTQYF. The CDR3 nucleotides are TGTGCCAGTAGTTCCTTGACACCTCTGGGCACAGATACGCAGTATTTT. This rearrangement joins TRBV19 to TRBJ2-3; no clear D. Germline assignment: CDR1 LNHDA and CDR2 SQIVND (reference sequence). Trimming took 5 bases from V and 1 from J, leaving 16 bases between them. The CDR3 loop spans 16 amino acids.

In nucleotides, the CDR3 is TGTGCCAGCATCCCCTCCGGACAACCCACTGAAGCTTTCTTT. Protein product: CASIPSGQPTEAFF. This chain connects TRBV28 to TRBJ1-1; D is perhaps TRBD1 (5 bases). Germline V CDR1 and CDR2: MDHEN, SYDVKM. The germline V and J ends were trimmed by 7 bases and 4 bases, with 16 bases remaining between them. This CDR3 contains 14 residues.

The genes are TRBV10-3 and TRBJ2-7; 10 bases are shared with TRBD2. CDR1 and CDR2 from the germline V gene are ENHRY and SYGVKD. V shed 3 bases, J shed 0 bases, and the junction held 8 bases outside the gene matches. This CDR3 contains 17 residues. This CDR3 is CAISEPTSGNFSYEQYF. CDR3 in DNA: TGTGCCATCAGTGAACCAACTAGCGGGAATTTCTCCTACGAGCAGTACTTC.

The gene calls are TRBV5-1 and TRBJ2-2, with D unresolved. The V gene's germline CDR1 is SGHRS and CDR2 YFSETQ. The CDR3 runs 13 residues. Trimming pared 5 bases from V and 5 bases from J, leaving 10 bases between. The CDR3: CASSMDGTGELFF. CDR3 nucleotide sequence: TGCGCCAGCAGTATGGACGGGACCGGGGAGCTGTTTTTT. The variable domain in full, with the rest retrieved from reference TRBV5-1 and TRBJ2-2, is KAGVTQTPRYLIKTRGQQVTLSCSPISGHRSVSWYQQTPGQGLQFLFEYFSETQRNKGNFPGRFSGRQFSNSRSEMNVSTLELGDSALYLCASSMDGTGELFFGEGSRLTVL.

The chain carries TRBV2 and TRBJ2-1; 14 nucleotides align to TRBD2. Unmatched junction bases numbered 2, after V lost 10 bases and J lost 3 bases. The CDR3 covers 14 residues. Germline V gives CDR1 SNHLY, CDR2 FYNNEI. CDR3: CATGLAGVYNEQFF. The CDR3 DNA sequence: TGTGCCACGGGACTAGCGGGAGTCTACAATGAGCAGTTCTTC. The whole variable domain, filled in from reference TRBV2 and TRBJ2-1, reads EPEVTQTPSHQVTQMGQEVILRCVPISNHLYFYWYRQILGQKVEFLVSFYNNEISEKSEIFDDQFSVERPDGSNFTLKIRSTKLEDSAMYFCATGLAGVYNEQFFGPGTRLTVL.

CDR3 sequence reads: CASSLTGDQPQHF. Written as DNA, the CDR3 is TGTGCCAGCAGCTTAACGGGTGATCAGCCCCAGCATTTT. This chain uses TRBV7-9 with TRBJ1-5; no clear D gene. This CDR3 is 13 amino acids long. Trimming shortened V by 2 bases and J by 5 bases, and 7 bases separated the two germline ends. Germline V lookup: CDR1 SEHNR, CDR2 FQNEAQ (reference sequence).

J is TRBJ2-2 and V is TRBV28, with D perhaps matching TRBD2 (6 bases). The V gene's germline CDR1 is MDHEN and CDR2 SYDVKM. This CDR3 is built from 16 residues. The germline V and J ends were trimmed by 6 bases and 0 bases, with 14 bases remaining between them. CDR3 DNA sequence: TGTGCCAGCAGCCGTGGGACTTATCCGAACACCGGGGAGCTGTTTTTT. Its protein is CASSRGTYPNTGELFF.

The chain joins TRBV7-2 to TRBJ2-3; TRBD1 might be the D (5 bases). The germline gives CDR1 SGHTA, CDR2 FQGNSA. Trimming took off 4 bases at V and 5 bases at J, with 10 bases between the two ends. The length of the CDR3 is 13 residues. The CDR3 DNA sequence: TGTGCCAGCAGCTCCAGGGCGCAAGATACGCAGTATTTT. Amino acid sequence: CASSSRAQDTQYF.

The chain recombines TRBV11-2 with TRBJ2-7; 7 bases match TRBD1. J lost 5 bases, V lost 3 bases, and 13 bases had no gene match. This CDR3 has 16 amino acids. In germline, CDR1 is SGHAT, CDR2 FQNNGV. The CDR3 DNA is TGTGCCAGCAGCTTCCAAGTAGGGGACAGAGGCCACGAGCAGTACTTC. Its protein product is CASSFQVGDRGHEQYF.

This chain uses TRBV7-2 with TRBJ1-2; perhaps TRBD1 as D (6 bases). This CDR3 is built from 15 residues. The germline V gene has CDR1 SGHTA and CDR2 FQGNSA. Trimming removed 5 bases at V and 8 bases at J, with 21 bases between. The CDR3 nucleotides are TGTGCCAGCAGCCTCACCCCAGGGGCCGGAAGCGGCTACACCTTC. This encodes CASSLTPGAGSGYTF. Supplemented by reference TRBV7-2 and TRBJ1-2, the full variable domain reads GAGVSQSPSNKVTEKGKDVELRCDPISGHTALYWYRQSLGQGLEFLIYFQGNSAPDKSGLPSDRFSAERTGGSVSTLTIQRTQQEDSAVYLCASSLTPGAGSGYTFGSGTRLTVV.

This clone was observed a single time. This sequence joins TRBV5-5 and TRBJ1-1; D not resolved. Germline V lookup: CDR1 SGHKS, CDR2 YYEKEE (reference sequence). The CDR3 runs 15 residues. V was shortened by 4 bases and J by 2 bases, with 15 bases between the two germline ends. The CDR3 loop reads CASSPDPTGNTEAFF. The DNA of the CDR3 is TGTGCCAGCAGCCCCGACCCCACTGGAAACACTGAAGCTTTCTTT.

This clone has a single count. Its ends do not fully match the called genes, so a read error is possible. The chain couples TRBV6-5 to TRBJ1-1; maybe TRBD1 (5 bases). Per germline, CDR1 MNHEY and CDR2 SVGAGI. CDR3 length: 13 residues. CDR3 nucleotide sequence: TGTGCCAGCAGTTACTCGATCAGGGACGAGGCCCTCTTT. This gives the protein CASSYSIRDEALF.

The rearrangement uses TRBV7-2 and TRBJ2-7, with 9 bases that match TRBD1. The CDR3 sequence is 16 residues long. V shed 1 base, J shed 4 bases, and the junction held 8 bases outside the gene matches. From germline, CDR1 is SGHTA and CDR2 FQGNSA. The CDR3 sequence is CASSLGGQGWGYEQYF. In DNA, the CDR3 is TGTGCCAGCAGCTTAGGGGGACAGGGCTGGGGATACGAGCAGTACTTC.

The rearrangement uses TRBV6-5 and TRBJ2-2, with D perhaps TRBD2 (6 bases). Trimming removed 3 bases at V and 7 bases at J, with 12 bases between. The germline V gene has CDR1 MNHEY and CDR2 SVGAGI. CDR3 length equals 14 residues. The CDR3 region is CASSYSRGIGELFF. CDR3 DNA sequence: TGTGCCAGCAGTTATTCCCGGGGGATCGGGGAGCTGTTTTTT.

The chain links TRBV7-9 to TRBJ2-7, with D possibly TRBD2 on 6 matching bases. The CDR3 is made up of 14 amino acids. The germline V and J ends were trimmed by 2 bases and 5 bases, with 13 bases remaining between them. Germline assignment: CDR1 SEHNR and CDR2 FQNEAQ (reference sequence). CDR3 region: CASSLWGDLNEQYF. CDR3 DNA sequence: TGTGCCAGCAGCTTATGGGGGGACTTGAACGAGCAGTACTTC.

The V and J genes are TRBV27 and TRBJ1-4; perhaps TRBD1 as D (5 bases). The germline CDR1 and CDR2 sequences are MNHEY and SMNVEV (reference sequence). The V end lost 1 base, the J end lost 3 bases, and 15 bases lay between the germline ends. There are 17 residues in the CDR3. DNA of the CDR3: TGTGCCAGCAGTTTATTAGGCCCCTGGGGCCCTAATGAAAAACTGTTTTTT. Protein: CASSLLGPWGPNEKLFF.

This clone was observed once. This chain links TRBV7-9 with TRBJ1-4; no reliable D call. Trimming shortened V by 4 bases and J by 0 bases, and 15 bases separated the two germline ends. CDR3 size: 17 residues. Per the germline V gene, CDR1 is SEHNR and CDR2 is FQNEAQ (reference sequence). The CDR3 region has the DNA TGTGCCAGCAGCTATAGAAGGGTCTTCGCAACTAATGAAAAACTGTTTTTT. It codes for CASSYRRVFATNEKLFF. Together with reference TRBV7-9 and TRBJ1-4, the CDR3 gives the full variable domain: DTGVSQNPRHKITKRGQNVTFRCDPISEHNRLYWYRQTLGQGPEFLTYFQNEAQLEKSRLLSDRFSAERPKGSFSTLEIQRTEQGDSAMYLCASSYRRVFATNEKLFFGSGTQLSVL.

V and J are TRBV5-5 and TRBJ2-3; 8 positions match TRBD2. In germline, CDR1 is SGHKS, CDR2 YYEKEE (reference sequence). The CDR3 has 13 residues. V lost 5 bases to trimming and J lost 8 bases; unmatched junction nucleotides: 7. CDR3 region: CASRPLAGGTQYF. The CDR3 DNA is TGTGCCAGCAGACCGTTGGCGGGGGGTACGCAGTATTTT.

The rearrangement uses TRBV18 and TRBJ1-2, with a weak D call TRBD1 (6 bases). The CDR3 is made up of 14 amino acids. Germline values: CDR1 KGHSH, CDR2 LQKENI. Deletions cut 10 bases from V and 0 bases from J, with 15 bases between. CDR3 DNA sequence: TGTGCCACCTCGAGGACAGAGGCTAACTATGGCTACACCTTC. Its protein product is CATSRTEANYGYTF. The full variable domain, rest sourced from reference TRBV18 and TRBJ1-2, is NAGVMQNPRHLVRRRGQEARLRCSPMKGHSHVYWYRQLPEEGLKFMVYLQKENIIDESGMPKERFSAEFPKEGPSILRIQQVVRGDSAAYFCATSRTEANYGYTFGSGTRLTVV.

The gene calls are TRBV4-1 and TRBJ2-7; possibly TRBD1 for D (6 bases). In germline, CDR1 is MGHRA, CDR2 YSYEKL. This CDR3 contains 16 residues. V was clipped by 1 base and J by 2 bases, with 15 bases between them. The CDR3 region has the DNA TGCGCCAGCAGCCAAGTAAAGGGGGAGAGGACCTACGAGCAGTACTTC. Translated: CASSQVKGERTYEQYF.

This clone has only a few counts. The chain is built from TRBV5-1 and TRBJ1-5; 8 bases align to TRBD1. Germline assignment: CDR1 SGHRS and CDR2 YFSETQ. Losses at the gene ends were 4 bases for V and 9 bases for J; bases not matched to a gene: 21. CDR3 length equals 18 residues. DNA of the CDR3: TGCGCCAGCAGCGGGGCTGGGACAGGCAGAAACCAATACTGGCCCCAGCATTTT. Translated, it gives CASSGAGTGRNQYWPQHF.

The chain couples TRBV10-3 to TRBJ2-1, with TRBD2 matching over 9 bases. The junction had 6 bases not matched to a gene; V was cut back by 4 bases and J by 5 bases. Germline values: CDR1 ENHRY, CDR2 SYGVKD. This CDR3 is built from 15 residues. CDR3 sequence: CAISGGLAGHNEQFF. Written as DNA, the CDR3 is TGTGCCATCAGTGGGGGGCTAGCGGGGCACAATGAGCAGTTCTTC.

The J gene is TRBJ2-2, the V gene TRBV9; D is perhaps TRBD2 (6 bases). The CDR3 covers 15 residues. CDR1 is SGDLS, CDR2 YYNGEE, per germline. V was clipped by 3 bases and J by 7 bases, with 16 bases between them. This CDR3 is CASSDLGGRGGELFF. The CDR3, as DNA: TGTGCCAGCAGCGACCTCGGCGGGCGGGGCGGGGAGCTGTTTTTT.

This sequence joins TRBV27 and TRBJ1-1; D gene ambiguous. The CDR3 runs to 13 residues. Germline V gene lookup returns CDR1 MNHEY and CDR2 SMNVEV (reference sequence). V was clipped by 6 bases and J by 0 bases, with 8 bases between them. CDR3 bases: TGTGCCAGCAGGCCAGGCATGAACACTGAAGCTTTCTTT. This gives the protein CASRPGMNTEAFF.

The sample holds one count of this clone. The chain employs TRBV7-2 and TRBJ2-3; the match to TRBD2 covers 12 bases. The CDR3 totals 16 residues. Germline CDR1 reads SGHTA; CDR2 reads FQGNSA. V shed 1 base, J shed 1 base, and the junction held 0 bases outside the gene matches. The CDR3 DNA sequence: TGTGCCAGCAGCTTAGGACTAGCGGGAGGCACAGATACGCAGTATTTT. Amino acids: CASSLGLAGGTDTQYF.

This chain joins TRBV1 and TRBJ2-7; the tabulated D call, TRBD1, remains unverified against the DNA. TRBV1 is given as a pseudogene. The CDR3 length is 17 residues. The CDR3 DNA reads TGCACCAGCAGCCAAGAGGGCAGGGGGCAACGTCGCTACGAGCAGTACTTC. It specifies CTSSQEGRGQRRYEQYF.

The chain joins TRBV7-8 to TRBJ2-7; possible D gene TRBD2, 6 bases. This CDR3 has 16 residues. The V end lost 4 bases, the J end lost 2 bases, and 18 bases lay between the germline ends. Germline-derived CDR1 and CDR2 are SGHVS and FQNEAQ. CDR3 amino acids: CASSYTTGSYTYEQYF. The CDR3 DNA reads TGTGCCAGCAGCTATACGACCGGGAGCTACACCTACGAGCAGTACTTC.